The clone carrying this TCR beta chain was seen just once. The table came from immunoSEQ multiplex PCR; TCRdb's copy has only in-frame clones and leaves some out. The sample has around 51,000 clones, around 93% seen once. This sample is drawn from a study of T cell changes during pregnancy in multiple sclerosis. This sequence originates from a female donor with multiple sclerosis, enrolled in a pregnancy study. Source: peripheral blood, taken in the second trimester of pregnancy.

The CDR3 is CATSRGGGRTTDTQYF. In nucleotides, the CDR3 is TGTGCCACCAGCAGAGGCGGCGGGAGAACCACAGATACGCAGTATTTT. The chain links TRBV15 to TRBJ2-3, with TRBD2 matching over 7 bases. J was trimmed by 2 bases and V by 1 base; bases with no gene match: 6. Germline V gene sequence: CDR1 LNHNV, CDR2 YYDKDF (reference sequence). The CDR3 contains 16 residues. Full variable domain (remainder filled in from reference TRBV15 and TRBJ2-3): DAMVIQNPRYQVTQFGKPVTLSCSQTLNHNVMYWYQQKSSQAPKLLFHYYDKDFNNEADTPDNFQSRRPNTSFCFLDIRSPGLGDTAMYLCATSRGGGRTTDTQYFGPGTRLTVL.